The clone carrying this TCR beta chain has just a few counts. This specimen comes from a study of beta chain features in type 1 diabetes. Expressed TCRB transcripts got sequenced, as all isolated RNA was reverse transcribed. The table came from immunoSEQ multiplex PCR; TCRdb's copy has only in-frame clones and leaves some out. The table lists about 900,000 clones, roughly a sixth of them singletons, with around 0.02% in the top ten. The V segment lost 8 bases and the J segment 13 bases; nucleotides outside the gene matches: 8. CDR1 and CDR2 (germline): MNHEY, SVGAGI. The CDR3 extends over 11 amino acids.

The J gene is TRBJ2-1, the V gene TRBV6-5, with TRBD2 matching over 7 bases. The sample was naive CD4+ T cells from blood. The receptor was derived from a woman aged 18-29 years in good health. CDR3 sequence reads: CASRRAGVQFF. As DNA, the CDR3 is TGTGCCAGCCGTCGGGCGGGAGTTCAGTTCTTC.